Ten or more counts support the clone carrying this T cell receptor (beta chain). Antigen specificity is unknown. TCRdb passed the reads through MiXCR, listing each CDR3 protein once. The table includes 200,000 to 300,000 distinct CDR3 sequences, approximately 9% detected once. The source of the sample is a study of T cell repertoires in cytomegalovirus infection. General study results and limits: Cumulative public TCR beta family frequency identified CMV carriers with the relevant HLA.

The clonotype comes from a human donor in good health (CMV status not recorded). Some clones in this sample may be carry-over from other donors' samples. Sequenced material: PBMCs.

In DNA form, the CDR3 reads TGTGCCAGCAGCTTCGAGAGCGTTTCCTACGAGCAGTACTTC. Its translation is CASSFESVSYEQYF. V is TRBV5-4 and J is TRBJ2-7; the D is unclear. Deletions cut 2 bases from V and 1 base from J, with 10 bases between. This CDR3 spans 14 amino acids. CDR1 is SGHNT and CDR2 is YYREEE in the germline V gene (reference sequence).